This T cell receptor (beta chain) was sequenced during a study of cytomegalovirus exposure and HLA in healthy donors. Study findings and constraints: First-cohort TCR clusters were later found to tend to co-occur in the 120 or so validation repertoires. In vitro data verified three CMV-associated chains as specific for CMV antigens. Cytomegalovirus status was reportedly diagnosed by the classifier with high sensitivity and specificity.

The method was immunoSEQ multiplex PCR; TCRdb's version includes in-frame clones alone and lacks a portion of them. The sample carries about 200,000 clones, 70% to 90% recorded once. The donors formed part of the roughly 120-subject validation cohort, distinct from the roughly 620-subject first cohort. As regards this clone: Its antigen is undetermined.

The CDR3 is 14 amino acids. The V gene's germline CDR1 is LNHDA and CDR2 SQIVND (reference sequence). Germline trimming cut 8 bases from V and 2 bases from J; bases unmatched to any gene: 4. This TCR was sampled from a woman younger than 35 in good health and CMV-seronegative. The sample comprised PBMCs. The gene calls are TRBV19 and TRBJ2-7; 12 nucleotides match TRBD2. Written as DNA, the CDR3 is TGTGCCAGTGGACTAGCGGGATCTACCTACGAGCAGTACTTC. This gives the protein CASGLAGSTYEQYF.